These T cell receptor beta chains were read from a single sample in a study of early T cells in non-severe SARS-CoV-2 infection. MiXCR, run by TCRdb on the 5' RACE reads, gives a single entry per CDR3 protein. The sample lists roughly 51,000 distinct CDR3 sequences; about 9.2% were seen once. Material for sequencing was whole blood. The source of these receptors is an adult who was a healthcare worker with PCR-confirmed SARS-CoV-2 infection or an uninfected control (not recorded which). CDR3s include the opening cysteine and the closing phenylalanine or tryptophan. D genes are given only for firm matches. Clone sizes are given selectively: once, few, many, or a class where the clone is expanded.

>NA|NA|TRBV6-5|TRBJ1-1
CASRRDNGNTEAFF
TGTGCCAGCAGGAGGGACAACGGGAACACTGAAGCTTTCTTT
>TRBD1|medium-sized|TRBV7-8|TRBJ2-7
CASSTRTGTGLDEQYF
TGTGCCAGCAGCACCCGAACCGGGACAGGGCTCGACGAGCAGTACTTC
>NA|NA|TRBV18|TRBJ1-1
CASSDNMNTEAFF
TGTGCCAGCTCAGATAATATGAACACTGAAGCTTTCTTT
>NA|NA|TRBV29-1|TRBJ1-1
CSVQRDRWDTEAFF
TGCAGCGTTCAACGAGACAGGTGGGACACTGAAGCTTTCTTT
>NA|few|TRBV29-1|TRBJ2-7
CSVQSGEQYF
TGCAGCGTTCAATCCGGCGAGCAGTACTTC
>NA|many|TRBV9|TRBJ2-1
CASSVSVGAYNEQFF
TGTGCCAGCAGCGTATCCGTAGGGGCCTACAATGAGCAGTTCTTC
>NA|NA|TRBV28|TRBJ2-6
CASSSPPGTGANVLTF
TGTGCCAGCAGTTCTCCCCCGGGGACTGGGGCCAACGTCCTGACTTTC
>TRBD1|many|TRBV18|TRBJ1-5
CASSPQGRGDNQPQHF
TGTGCCAGCTCACCTCAGGGCAGGGGGGACAATCAGCCCCAGCATTTT
>NA|few|TRBV7-2|TRBJ2-1
CASSYRVADYNEQFF
TGTGCCAGCAGCTACCGCGTGGCGGACTACAATGAGCAGTTCTTC
>NA|many|TRBV24-1|TRBJ2-3
CATSATTARSADTQYF
TGTGCCACCAGTGCCACAACGGCCAGGTCCGCAGATACGCAGTATTTT
>NA|few|TRBV6-5|TRBJ2-7
CASSPPSGREYF
TGTGCCAGCAGTCCTCCCAGTGGTCGTGAGTACTTC
>NA|many|TRBV7-3|TRBJ1-2
CASSLTTEAGYTF
TGTGCCAGCAGCTTAACGACGGAGGCTGGCTACACCTTC
>TRBD1|few|TRBV20-1|TRBJ1-2
CSARGKGQGINYGYTF
TGCAGTGCTAGAGGAAAGGGACAGGGGATAAACTATGGCTACACCTTC
>NA|many|TRBV2|TRBJ1-5
CASTMGLGNQPQHF
TGTGCCAGCACTATGGGACTGGGCAATCAGCCCCAGCATTTT
>NA|many|TRBV27|TRBJ2-1
CASSLIRSSYNEQFF
TGTGCCAGCAGTTTGATCAGAAGCTCCTACAATGAGCAGTTCTTC
>NA|once|TRBV7-2|TRBJ2-1
CASSLKSRESEQFF
TGTGCCAGCAGCTTAAAGTCCCGGGAGTCTGAGCAGTTCTTC
>TRBD1|many|TRBV12-3/TRBV12-4|TRBJ2-1
CASSLGQGVMYNEQFF
TGTGCCAGCAGCCTCGGACAGGGCGTCATGTACAATGAGCAGTTCTTC
>NA|many|TRBV6-5|TRBJ2-2
CASSYGGPDTGELFF
TGTGCCAGCAGTTACGGGGGGCCGGACACCGGGGAGCTGTTTTTT
>NA|many|TRBV3-1|TRBJ1-3
CASSRQFSGNTIYF
TGTGCCAGCAGCCGACAGTTCTCTGGAAACACCATATATTTT
>NA|few|TRBV28|TRBJ1-2
CASSTPGAFYGYTF
TGTGCCAGCAGCACTCCGGGAGCGTTCTATGGCTACACCTTC
>TRBD2|NA|TRBV13|TRBJ2-1
CASSLVGLAFYNEQFF
TGTGCCAGCAGCTTAGTGGGACTAGCGTTCTACAATGAGCAGTTCTTC
>NA|NA|TRBV11-2|TRBJ2-1
CASSSLRRLAEQFF
TGTGCCAGCAGCTCCCTCCGAAGGCTAGCGGAGCAGTTCTTC
>NA|many|TRBV11-2|TRBJ1-6
CASSFSRPSPLHF
TGTGCCAGCAGCTTTTCTAGGCCCTCACCCCTCCACTTT
>NA|many|TRBV12-3/TRBV12-4|TRBJ2-2
CASSFGLAGELFF
TGTGCCAGCAGTTTCGGTTTAGCCGGGGAGCTGTTTTTT
>NA|many|TRBV7-9|TRBJ2-1
CASSARPNEQFF
TGTGCCAGCAGCGCCCGACCGAATGAGCAGTTCTTC
>TRBD1|NA|TRBV25-1|TRBJ1-1
CATLDRGENTEAFF
TGTGCCACCTTGGACAGGGGGGAGAACACTGAAGCTTTCTTT
>NA|NA|TRBV13|TRBJ2-7
CASSLTRGRSYEQYF
TGTGCCAGCAGCCTTACCCGGGGCCGATCCTACGAGCAGTACTTC
>TRBD2|many|TRBV6-5|TRBJ2-4
CASRSSGRAGNIQYF
TGTGCCAGCAGGTCTAGCGGGAGGGCCGGAAACATTCAGTACTTC
>NA|NA|TRBV29-1|TRBJ1-1
CSTDMVFF
TGCAGCACAGACATGGTTTTCTTT
>TRBD1|few|TRBV29-1|TRBJ1-1
CSVGTGGTEAFF
TGCAGCGTTGGAACAGGGGGCACTGAAGCTTTCTTT
>TRBD2|few|TRBV2|TRBJ2-1
CASSVTLAGGREQFF
TGTGCCAGCAGTGTGACCCTAGCGGGAGGGAGGGAGCAGTTCTTC
>TRBD1|NA|TRBV27|TRBJ1-2
CASSPGQGAGGYTF
TGTGCCAGCAGTCCCGGACAGGGGGCGGGGGGCTACACCTTC
>TRBD2|many|TRBV25-1|TRBJ2-1
CASSEEGRAWGEQFF
TGTGCCAGCAGTGAAGAGGGGAGGGCTTGGGGTGAGCAGTTCTTC
>NA|many|TRBV29-1|TRBJ2-1
CSVDSLAILKDEQFF
TGCAGCGTTGACTCCCTAGCGATTCTCAAAGATGAGCAGTTCTTC
>TRBD2|many|TRBV29-1|TRBJ2-3
CSVHPFRLAGHTQYF
TGCAGCGTTCACCCCTTTAGACTAGCGGGGCATACGCAGTATTTT
>TRBD2|few|TRBV4-1|TRBJ2-7
CASSQVVSGSHEQYF
TGCGCCAGCAGCCAAGTCGTTAGCGGGAGCCACGAGCAGTACTTC
>TRBD1|many|TRBV2|TRBJ1-2
CASSGQGWGYTF
TGTGCCAGCAGTGGACAGGGATGGGGCTACACCTTC
>NA|many|TRBV20-1|TRBJ1-3
CSAIIPSSGNTIYF
TGCAGTGCCATAATCCCTTCCTCTGGAAACACCATATATTTT
>TRBD1|many|TRBV30|TRBJ2-1
CAWADRLEQFF
TGTGCCTGGGCGGACAGGCTTGAGCAGTTCTTC
>TRBD1|few|TRBV29-1|TRBJ1-1
CSADQRGPNTVNTEAFF
TGCAGCGCAGACCAAAGGGGGCCAAATACTGTTAACACTGAAGCTTTCTTT
>NA|many|TRBV7-9|TRBJ2-3
CASSLATNTDTQYF
TGTGCCAGCAGCTTAGCGACAAACACAGATACGCAGTATTTT